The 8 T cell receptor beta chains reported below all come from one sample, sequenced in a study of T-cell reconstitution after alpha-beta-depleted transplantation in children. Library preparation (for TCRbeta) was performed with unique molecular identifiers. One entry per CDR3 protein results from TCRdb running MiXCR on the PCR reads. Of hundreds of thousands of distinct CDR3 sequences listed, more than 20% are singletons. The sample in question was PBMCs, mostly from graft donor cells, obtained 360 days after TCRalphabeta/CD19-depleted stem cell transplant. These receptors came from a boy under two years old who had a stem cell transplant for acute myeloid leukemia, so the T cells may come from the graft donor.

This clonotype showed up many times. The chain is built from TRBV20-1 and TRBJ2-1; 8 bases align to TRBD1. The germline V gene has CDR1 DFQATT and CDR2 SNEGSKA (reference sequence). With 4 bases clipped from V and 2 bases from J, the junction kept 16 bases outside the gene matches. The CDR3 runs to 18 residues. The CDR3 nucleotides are TGCAGTGCTATCTCCTACCTCCAAGGGACAGGCCCCTACAATGAGCAGTTCTTC. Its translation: CSAISYLQGTGPYNEQFF.

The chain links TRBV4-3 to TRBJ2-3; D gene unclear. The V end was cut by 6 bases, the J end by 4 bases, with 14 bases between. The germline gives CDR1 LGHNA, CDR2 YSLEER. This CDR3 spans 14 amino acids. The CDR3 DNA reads TGCGCCAGCAGTCTTAATTTAGTGGCAGATACGCAGTATTTT. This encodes CASSLNLVADTQYF.

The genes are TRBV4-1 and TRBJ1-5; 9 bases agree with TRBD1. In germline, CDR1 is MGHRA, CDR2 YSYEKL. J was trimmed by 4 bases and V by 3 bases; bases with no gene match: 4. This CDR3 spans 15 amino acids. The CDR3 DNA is TGCGCCAGCAGCCAGGTAGGGACAGGGAATCAGCCCCAGCATTTT. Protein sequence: CASSQVGTGNQPQHF.

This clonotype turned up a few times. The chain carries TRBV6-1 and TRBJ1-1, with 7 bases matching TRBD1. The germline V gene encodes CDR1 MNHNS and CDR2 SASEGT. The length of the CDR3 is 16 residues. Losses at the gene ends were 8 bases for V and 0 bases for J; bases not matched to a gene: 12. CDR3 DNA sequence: TGTGCCAGCCTCCATAACAGGGGATCGATGAACACTGAAGCTTTCTTT. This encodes CASLHNRGSMNTEAFF.

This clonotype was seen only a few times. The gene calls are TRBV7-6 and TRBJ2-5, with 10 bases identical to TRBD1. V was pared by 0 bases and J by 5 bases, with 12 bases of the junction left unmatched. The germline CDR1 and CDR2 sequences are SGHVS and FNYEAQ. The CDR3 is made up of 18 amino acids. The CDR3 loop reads CASSLAWDRGGAQETQYF. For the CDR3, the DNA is TGTGCCAGCAGCTTAGCGTGGGACAGGGGAGGAGCGCAGGAGACCCAGTACTTC. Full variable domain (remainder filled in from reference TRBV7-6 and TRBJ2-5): GAGVSQSPRYKVTKRGQDVALRCDPISGHVSLYWYRQALGQGPEFLTYFNYEAQQDKSGLPNDRFSAERPEGSISTLTIQRTEQRDSAMYRCASSLAWDRGGAQETQYFGPGTRLLVL.

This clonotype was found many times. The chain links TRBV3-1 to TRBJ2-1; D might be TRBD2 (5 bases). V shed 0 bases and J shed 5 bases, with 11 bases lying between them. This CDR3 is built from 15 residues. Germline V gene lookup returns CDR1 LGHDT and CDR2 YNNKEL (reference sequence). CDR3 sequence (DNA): TGTGCCAGCAGCCAAGATGAGGGCTACGACAATGAGCAGTTCTTC. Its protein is CASSQDEGYDNEQFF.

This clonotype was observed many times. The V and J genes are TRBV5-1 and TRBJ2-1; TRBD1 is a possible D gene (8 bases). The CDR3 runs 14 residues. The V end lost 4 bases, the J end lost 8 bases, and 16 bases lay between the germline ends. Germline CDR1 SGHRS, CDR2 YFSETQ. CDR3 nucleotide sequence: TGCGCCAGCAGCCCGGACAGGGAGGGCGATGAGCAGTTCTTC. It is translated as CASSPDREGDEQFF.

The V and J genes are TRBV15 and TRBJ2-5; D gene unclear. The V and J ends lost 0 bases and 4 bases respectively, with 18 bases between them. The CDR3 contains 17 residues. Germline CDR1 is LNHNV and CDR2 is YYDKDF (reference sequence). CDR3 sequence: CATSREKANRRRETQYF. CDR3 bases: TGTGCCACCAGCAGAGAAAAAGCTAACAGACGCCGAGAGACCCAGTACTTC.